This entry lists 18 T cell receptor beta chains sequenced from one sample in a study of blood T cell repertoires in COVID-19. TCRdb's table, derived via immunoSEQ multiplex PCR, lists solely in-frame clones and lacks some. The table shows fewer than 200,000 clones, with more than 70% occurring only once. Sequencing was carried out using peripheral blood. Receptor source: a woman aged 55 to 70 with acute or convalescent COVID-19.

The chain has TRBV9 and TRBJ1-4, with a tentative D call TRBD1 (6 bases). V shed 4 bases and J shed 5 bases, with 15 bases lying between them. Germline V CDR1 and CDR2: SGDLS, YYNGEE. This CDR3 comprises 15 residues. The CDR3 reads CASSKGGQPNEKLFF. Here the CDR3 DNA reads TGTGCCAGCAGCAAGGGGGGGCAGCCCAATGAAAAACTGTTTTTT.

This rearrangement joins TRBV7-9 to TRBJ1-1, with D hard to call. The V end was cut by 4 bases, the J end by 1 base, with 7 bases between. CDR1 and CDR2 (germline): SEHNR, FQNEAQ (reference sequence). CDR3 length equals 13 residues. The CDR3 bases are TGTGCCAGCAGCTCCCGACAGAACACTGAAGCTTTCTTT. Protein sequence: CASSSRQNTEAFF.

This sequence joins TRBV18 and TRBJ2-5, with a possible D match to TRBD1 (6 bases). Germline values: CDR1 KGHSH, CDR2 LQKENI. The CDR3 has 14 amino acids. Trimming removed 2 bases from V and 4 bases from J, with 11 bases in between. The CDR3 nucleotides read TGTGCCAGCTCACCAACGGCAGGGGCAGAGACCCAGTACTTC. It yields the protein CASSPTAGAETQYF.

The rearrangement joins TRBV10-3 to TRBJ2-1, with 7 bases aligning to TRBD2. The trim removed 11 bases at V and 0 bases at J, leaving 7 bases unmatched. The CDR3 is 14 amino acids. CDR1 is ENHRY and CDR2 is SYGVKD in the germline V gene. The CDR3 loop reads CAAQAGPSYNEQFF. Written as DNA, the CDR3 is TGTGCCGCTCAAGCGGGGCCCTCCTACAATGAGCAGTTCTTC.

CDR3 region: CASSTQIGSSGNTIYF. The CDR3 DNA reads as TGTGCCAGCAGTACCCAAATCGGGAGCTCTGGAAACACCATATATTTT. The chain links TRBV28 to TRBJ1-3; no definite D call. The CDR3 is 16 amino acids. CDR1 and CDR2 from the germline V gene are MDHEN and SYDVKM. The germline V and J ends were trimmed by 5 bases and 0 bases, with 14 bases remaining between them. The complete variable domain, with remaining parts taken from reference TRBV28 and TRBJ1-3, reads DVKVTQSSRYLVKRTGEKVFLECVQDMDHENMFWYRQDPGLGLRLIYFSYDVKMKEKGDIPEGYSVSREKKERFSLILESASTNQTSMYLCASSTQIGSSGNTIYFGEGSWLTVV.

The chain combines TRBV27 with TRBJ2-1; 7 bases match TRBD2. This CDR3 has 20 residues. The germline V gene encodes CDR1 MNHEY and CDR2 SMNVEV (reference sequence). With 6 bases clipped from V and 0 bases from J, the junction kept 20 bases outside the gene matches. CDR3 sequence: CASRERGAPLLKSSYNEQFF. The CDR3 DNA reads TGTGCCAGCAGGGAGCGGGGTGCCCCATTACTAAAGAGCTCCTACAATGAGCAGTTCTTC.

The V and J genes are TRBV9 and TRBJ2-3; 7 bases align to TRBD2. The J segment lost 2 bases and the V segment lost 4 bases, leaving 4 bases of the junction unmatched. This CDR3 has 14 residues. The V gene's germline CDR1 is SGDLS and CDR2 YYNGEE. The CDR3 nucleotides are TGTGCCAGCAGCCCTAGCGGCAACACAGATACGCAGTATTTT. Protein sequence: CASSPSGNTDTQYF.

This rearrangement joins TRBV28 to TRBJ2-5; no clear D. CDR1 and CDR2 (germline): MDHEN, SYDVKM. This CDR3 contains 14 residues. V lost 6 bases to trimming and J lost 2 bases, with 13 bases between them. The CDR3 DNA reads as TGTGCCAGCAGCCTCTTCAAGAGGCAAGAGACCCAGTACTTC. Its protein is CASSLFKRQETQYF. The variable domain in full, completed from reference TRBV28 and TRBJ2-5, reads DVKVTQSSRYLVKRTGEKVFLECVQDMDHENMFWYRQDPGLGLRLIYFSYDVKMKEKGDIPEGYSVSREKKERFSLILESASTNQTSMYLCASSLFKRQETQYFGPGTRLLVL.

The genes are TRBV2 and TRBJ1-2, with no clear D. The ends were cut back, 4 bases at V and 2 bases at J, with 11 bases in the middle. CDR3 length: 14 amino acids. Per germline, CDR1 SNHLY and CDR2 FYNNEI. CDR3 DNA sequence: TGTGCCAGCAGTGGGGCCAGTCGGAACTATGGCTACACCTTC. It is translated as CASSGASRNYGYTF.

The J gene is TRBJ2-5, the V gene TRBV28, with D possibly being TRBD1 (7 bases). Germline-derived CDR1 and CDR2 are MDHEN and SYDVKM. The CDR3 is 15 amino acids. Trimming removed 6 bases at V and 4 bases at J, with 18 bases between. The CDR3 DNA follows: TGTGCCAGCAGCTTCAGACAGGGAGGAATAGAGACCCAGTACTTC. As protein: CASSFRQGGIETQYF. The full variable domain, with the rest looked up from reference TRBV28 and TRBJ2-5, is DVKVTQSSRYLVKRTGEKVFLECVQDMDHENMFWYRQDPGLGLRLIYFSYDVKMKEKGDIPEGYSVSREKKERFSLILESASTNQTSMYLCASSFRQGGIETQYFGPGTRLLVL.

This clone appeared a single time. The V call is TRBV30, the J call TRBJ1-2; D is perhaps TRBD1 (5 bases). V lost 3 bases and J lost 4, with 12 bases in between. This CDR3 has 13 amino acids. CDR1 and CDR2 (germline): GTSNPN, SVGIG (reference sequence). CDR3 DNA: TGTGCCTGGAGCCCCGACAGTCTCTATGGCTACACCTTC. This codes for CAWSPDSLYGYTF.

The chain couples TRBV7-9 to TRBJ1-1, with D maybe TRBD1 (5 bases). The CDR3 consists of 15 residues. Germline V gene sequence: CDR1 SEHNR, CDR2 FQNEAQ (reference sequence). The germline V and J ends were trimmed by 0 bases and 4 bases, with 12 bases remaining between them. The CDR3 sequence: CASSLAGGAGTEAFF. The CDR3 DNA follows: TGTGCCAGCAGCTTAGCTGGAGGGGCAGGCACTGAAGCTTTCTTT.

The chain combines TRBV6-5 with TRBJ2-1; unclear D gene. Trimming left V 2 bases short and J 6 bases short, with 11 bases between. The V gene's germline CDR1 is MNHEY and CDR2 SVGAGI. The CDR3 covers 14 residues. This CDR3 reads CASSYDRRSNEQFF. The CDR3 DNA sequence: TGTGCCAGCAGTTACGATCGGCGGTCCAATGAGCAGTTCTTC.

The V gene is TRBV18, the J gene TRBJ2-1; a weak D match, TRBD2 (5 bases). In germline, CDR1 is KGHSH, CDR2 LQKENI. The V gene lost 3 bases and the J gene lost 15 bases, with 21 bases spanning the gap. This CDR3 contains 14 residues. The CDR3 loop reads CASSPLHPLSEAFF. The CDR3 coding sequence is TGTGCCAGCTCACCCCTTCATCCACTTAGCGAAGCGTTCTTC. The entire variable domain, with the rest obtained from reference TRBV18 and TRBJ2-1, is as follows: NAGVMQNPRHLVRRRGQEARLRCSPMKGHSHVYWYRQLPEEGLKFMVYLQKENIIDESGMPKERFSAEFPKEGPSILRIQQVVRGDSAAYFCASSPLHPLSEAFFGPGTRLTVL.

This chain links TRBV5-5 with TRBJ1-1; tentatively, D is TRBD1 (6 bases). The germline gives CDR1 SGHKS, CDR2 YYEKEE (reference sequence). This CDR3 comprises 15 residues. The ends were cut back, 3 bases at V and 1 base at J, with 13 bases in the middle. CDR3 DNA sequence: TGTGCCAGCAGCTCGGACAGTATCCGGAACACTGAAGCTTTCTTT. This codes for CASSSDSIRNTEAFF.

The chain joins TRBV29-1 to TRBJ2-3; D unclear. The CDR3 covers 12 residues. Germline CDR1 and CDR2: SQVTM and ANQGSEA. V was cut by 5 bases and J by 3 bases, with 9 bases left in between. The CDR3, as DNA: TGCAGCGTTAGTGAGTCGACAGATACGCAGTATTTT. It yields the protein CSVSESTDTQYF.

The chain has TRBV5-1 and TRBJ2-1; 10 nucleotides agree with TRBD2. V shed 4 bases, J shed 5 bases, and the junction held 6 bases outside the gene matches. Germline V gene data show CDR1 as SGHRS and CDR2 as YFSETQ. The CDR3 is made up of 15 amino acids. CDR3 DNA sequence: TGCGCCAGCAGCACGACTAGCGGGCAACACAATGAGCAGTTCTTC. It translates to CASSTTSGQHNEQFF.

The CDR3, as DNA: TGTGCCAGCAGCTCTTGGACAGGGAGTGGATTTTTCAATGAGCAGTTCTTC. It translates to CASSSWTGSGFFNEQFF. V and J are TRBV7-2 and TRBJ2-1, with TRBD1 matching over 8 bases. The CDR3 is 17 amino acids. Trimming removed 4 bases from V and 6 bases from J; junction bases left unmatched: 14. Per germline, CDR1 SGHTA and CDR2 FQGNSA.